The clone carrying this T cell receptor beta chain was counted a few times. The antigen is not known. This record belongs to a study of blood T cells in healthy people across ages. For the study at large: Template switching captured about one barcoded beta molecule per two T cells. Study-wide results and caveats: In older individuals, TCR beta diversity per million T cells was lower, falling roughly linearly with age.

Primed by a sample-barcoded 5' primer and a J-beta primer mix, a second PCR proceeded for 7 to 11 cycles. A minimum of 2.5 million CDR3-containing paired-end reads was obtained for each sample. TCRdb re-derived calls from the 5' RACE reads in MiXCR, one entry per CDR3 protein. The sample has 650,000 to 1,000,000 distinct CDR3 sequences; around half are singletons. Trimming took off 3 bases at V and 6 bases at J, with 21 bases between the two ends. CDR1 and CDR2 from the germline V gene are SGHVS and FQNEAQ. The CDR3 length is 17 residues. Material for sequencing was blood. This chain joins TRBV7-8 and TRBJ2-1; no firm D call. This clonotype originated in a man of 80 years or more in good health. CDR3 nucleotide sequence: TGTGCCAGCAGCTTGAAACCGGGCCCCCCTGAAGGCAATGAGCAGTTCTTC. Translating it yields CASSLKPGPPEGNEQFF.